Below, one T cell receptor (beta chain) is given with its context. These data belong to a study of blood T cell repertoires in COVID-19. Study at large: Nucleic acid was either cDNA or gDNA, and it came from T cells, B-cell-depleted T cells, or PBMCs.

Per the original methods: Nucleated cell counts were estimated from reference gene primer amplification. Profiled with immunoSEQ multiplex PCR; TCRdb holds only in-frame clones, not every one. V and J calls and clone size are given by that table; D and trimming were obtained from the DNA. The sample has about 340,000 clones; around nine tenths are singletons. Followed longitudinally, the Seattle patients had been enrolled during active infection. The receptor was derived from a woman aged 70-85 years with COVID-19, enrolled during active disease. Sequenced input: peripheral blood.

CDR3 bases: TGTGCCAGCAGTGGAGCAGGACAGTATAATTCACCCCTCCACTTT. This sequence encodes CASSGAGQYNSPLHF. The rearrangement links TRBV2 to TRBJ1-6; D might be TRBD1 (6 bases). V was pared by 4 bases and J by 4 bases, with 11 bases between. The CDR3 sequence is 15 residues long. CDR1 SNHLY and CDR2 FYNNEI come from the germline V gene.